This TCR beta chain originates from a study of patients and donors after allogeneic stem cell transplantation. CDR3 size: 17 residues. Germline V gene data show CDR1 as MNHEY and CDR2 as SVGAGI. Trimming removed 0 bases from V and 5 bases from J, with 19 bases in between. MiXCR was run by TCRdb on the RT-PCR reads, yielding one entry per CDR3 protein. In the table there are roughly 250,000 distinct CDR3 sequences, approximately 14% of which are singletons. This chain uses TRBV6-5 with TRBJ1-1, with D tentatively TRBD1 (5 bases). This clonotype was obtained from a human donor who was either an allogeneic HSCT recipient or a stem cell or donor lymphocyte infusion donor (not recorded which). It is not recorded whose cells these are; they may come from a transplant donor. Material: blood, either unsorted or a sorted T cell fraction (not recorded which). As DNA, the CDR3 is TGTGCCAGCAGTTACTCCCAGGAAAGCGGGGGAGCAACTGAAGCTTTCTTT. Protein: CASSYSQESGGATEAFF.